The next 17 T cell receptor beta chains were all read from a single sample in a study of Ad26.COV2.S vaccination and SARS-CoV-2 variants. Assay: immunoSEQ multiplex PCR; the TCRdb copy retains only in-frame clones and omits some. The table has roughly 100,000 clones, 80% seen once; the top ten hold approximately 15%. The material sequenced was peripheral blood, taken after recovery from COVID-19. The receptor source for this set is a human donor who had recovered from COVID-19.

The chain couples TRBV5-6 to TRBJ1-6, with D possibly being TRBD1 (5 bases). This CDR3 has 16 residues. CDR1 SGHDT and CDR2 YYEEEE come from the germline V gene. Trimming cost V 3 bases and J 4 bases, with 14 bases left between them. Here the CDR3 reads CASSSTGTEYNSPLHF. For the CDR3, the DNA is TGTGCCAGCAGCTCCACCGGGACGGAGTATAATTCACCCCTCCACTTT.

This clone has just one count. The CDR3 bases are TGTGCCAGCACCACCCGGGACAGGTCCTATGAGCAGTTCTTC. This sequence encodes CASTTRDRSYEQFF. The chain uses TRBV27 and TRBJ2-1; 8 nucleotides match TRBD1. Germline V gives CDR1 MNHEY, CDR2 SMNVEV (reference sequence). The CDR3 totals 14 residues. After removal of 7 bases from V and 8 bases from J, the junction contained 10 bases not matched to a gene.

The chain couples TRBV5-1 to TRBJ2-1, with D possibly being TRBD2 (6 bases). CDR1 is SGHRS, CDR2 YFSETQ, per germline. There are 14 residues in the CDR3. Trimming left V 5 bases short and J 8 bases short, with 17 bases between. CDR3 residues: CASRQTSSSDEQFF. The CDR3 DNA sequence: TGCGCCAGCAGGCAGACTAGTTCCTCAGATGAGCAGTTCTTC. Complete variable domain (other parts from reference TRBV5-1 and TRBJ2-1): KAGVTQTPRYLIKTRGQQVTLSCSPISGHRSVSWYQQTPGQGLQFLFEYFSETQRNKGNFPGRFSGRQFSNSRSEMNVSTLELGDSALYLCASRQTSSSDEQFFGPGTRLTVL.

The CDR3 loop reads CASSLPRGSSEAFF. The CDR3 DNA reads as TGCGCCAGCAGCTTGCCCAGGGGTTCGTCAGAAGCTTTCTTT. The chain employs TRBV5-1 and TRBJ1-1, with D possibly being TRBD1 (6 bases). Germline CDR1 SGHRS, CDR2 YFSETQ. The CDR3 runs 14 residues. V was shortened by 1 base and J by 8 bases, with 15 bases between the two germline ends.

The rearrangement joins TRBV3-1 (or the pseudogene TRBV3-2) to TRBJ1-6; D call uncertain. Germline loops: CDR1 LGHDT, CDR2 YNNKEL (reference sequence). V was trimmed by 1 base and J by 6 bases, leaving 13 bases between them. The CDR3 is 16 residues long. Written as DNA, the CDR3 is TGTGCCAGCAGCCAAGTAAGAGCTCGCGGTAATTCACCCCTCCACTTT. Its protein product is CASSQVRARGNSPLHF.

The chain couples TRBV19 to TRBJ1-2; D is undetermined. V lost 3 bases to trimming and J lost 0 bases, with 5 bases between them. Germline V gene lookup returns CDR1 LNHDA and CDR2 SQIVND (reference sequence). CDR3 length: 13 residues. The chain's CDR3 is CASSIIANYGYTF. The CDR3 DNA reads TGTGCCAGTAGTATTATAGCTAACTATGGCTACACCTTC.

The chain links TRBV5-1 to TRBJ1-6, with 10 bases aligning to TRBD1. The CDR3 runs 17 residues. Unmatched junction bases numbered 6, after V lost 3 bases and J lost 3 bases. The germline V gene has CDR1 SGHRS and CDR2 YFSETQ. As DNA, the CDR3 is TGCGCCAGCAGCTATGACAGGGGGCAGGGCTATAATTCACCCCTCCACTTT. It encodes CASSYDRGQGYNSPLHF.

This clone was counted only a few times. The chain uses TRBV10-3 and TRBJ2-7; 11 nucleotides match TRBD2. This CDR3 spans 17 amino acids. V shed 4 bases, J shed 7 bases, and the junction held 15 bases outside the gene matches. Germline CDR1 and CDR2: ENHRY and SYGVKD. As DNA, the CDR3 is TGTGCCATCAGTGGTCCCCCCCGACTAGCGGGGCCGGGAGAGCAGTACTTC. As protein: CAISGPPRLAGPGEQYF.

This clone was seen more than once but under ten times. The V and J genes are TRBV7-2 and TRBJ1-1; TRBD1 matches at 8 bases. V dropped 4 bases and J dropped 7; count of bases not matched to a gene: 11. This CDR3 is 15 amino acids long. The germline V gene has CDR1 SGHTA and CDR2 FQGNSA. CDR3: CASSSERTGSVEAFF. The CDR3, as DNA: TGTGCCAGCAGCTCTGAAAGGACAGGGTCTGTTGAAGCTTTCTTT.

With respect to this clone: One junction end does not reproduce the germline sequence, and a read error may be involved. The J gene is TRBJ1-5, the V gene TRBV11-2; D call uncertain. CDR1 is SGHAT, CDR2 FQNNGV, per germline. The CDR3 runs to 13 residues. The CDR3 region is CTSSQQADQPQHF. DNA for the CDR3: TGTACCAGCAGCCAACAAGCGGATCAGCCCCAGCATTTT.

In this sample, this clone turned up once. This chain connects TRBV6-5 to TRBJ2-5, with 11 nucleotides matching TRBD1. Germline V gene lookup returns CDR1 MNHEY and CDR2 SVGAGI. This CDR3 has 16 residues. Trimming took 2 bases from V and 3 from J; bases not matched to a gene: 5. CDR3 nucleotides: TGTGCCAGCAGTTACGGTTCGGGACAGGGGGAAGAGACCCAGTACTTC. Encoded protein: CASSYGSGQGEETQYF.

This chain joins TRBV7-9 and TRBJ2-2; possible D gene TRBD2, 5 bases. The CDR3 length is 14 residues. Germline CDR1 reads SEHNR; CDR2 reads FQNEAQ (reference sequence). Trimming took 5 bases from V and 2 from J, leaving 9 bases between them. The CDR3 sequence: CASSVGLNTGELFF. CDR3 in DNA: TGTGCCAGCAGCGTCGGACTTAACACCGGGGAGCTGTTTTTT.

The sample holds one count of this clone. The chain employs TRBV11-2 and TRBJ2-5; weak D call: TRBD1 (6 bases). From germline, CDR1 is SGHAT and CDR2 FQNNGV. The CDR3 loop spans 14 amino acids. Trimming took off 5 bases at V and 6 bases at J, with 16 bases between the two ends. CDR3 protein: CASSQAGVGKTQYF. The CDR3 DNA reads TGTGCCAGCAGCCAAGCAGGGGTCGGGAAGACCCAGTACTTC.

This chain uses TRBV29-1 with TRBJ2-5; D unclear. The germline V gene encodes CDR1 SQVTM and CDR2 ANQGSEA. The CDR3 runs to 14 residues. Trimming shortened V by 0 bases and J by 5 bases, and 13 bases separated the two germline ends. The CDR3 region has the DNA TGCAGCGTTGAAGATCTAGAGGTCCTGGAGACCCAGTACTTC. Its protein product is CSVEDLEVLETQYF.

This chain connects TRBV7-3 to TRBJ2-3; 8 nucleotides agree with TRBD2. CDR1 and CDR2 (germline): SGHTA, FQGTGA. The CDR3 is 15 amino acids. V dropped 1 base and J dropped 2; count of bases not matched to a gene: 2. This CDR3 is CASSLIAGSTDTQYF. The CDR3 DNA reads TGTGCCAGCAGCTTAATAGCGGGGTCCACAGATACGCAGTATTTT.

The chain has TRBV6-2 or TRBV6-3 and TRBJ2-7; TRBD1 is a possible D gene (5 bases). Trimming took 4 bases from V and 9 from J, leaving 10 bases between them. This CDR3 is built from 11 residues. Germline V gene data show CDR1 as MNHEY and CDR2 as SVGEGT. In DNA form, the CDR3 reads TGTGCCAGCAGTTTTACAGGTCCGCAGTACTTC. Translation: CASSFTGPQYF.

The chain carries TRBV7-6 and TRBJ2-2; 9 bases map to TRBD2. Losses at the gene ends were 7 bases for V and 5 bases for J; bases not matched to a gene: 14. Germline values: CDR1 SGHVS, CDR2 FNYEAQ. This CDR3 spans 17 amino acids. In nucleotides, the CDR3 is TGTGCCAGCACCCTAGGGGCCAGCGGGGGGCGGACCGGGGAGCTGTTTTTT. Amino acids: CASTLGASGGRTGELFF.